The 32 T cell receptor beta chains reported below all come from one sample, sequenced in a study of T-cell reconstitution after alpha-beta-depleted transplantation in children. As it was prepared, the TCRbeta library received unique molecular identifiers. TCRdb ran MiXCR on the PCR reads and lists one entry per CDR3 protein. The sample lists about 580,000 distinct CDR3 sequences, about 23% occurring once. Specimen: PBMCs, mostly from graft donor cells, collected 360 days after TCRalphabeta/CD19-depleted stem cell transplant. These receptors came from a boy under two years old who had a stem cell transplant for acute myeloid leukemia, so the T cells may come from the graft donor.

Here the CDR3 reads CASSGTSGGPLIVNEQFF. The CDR3 DNA reads as TGTGCCAGCAGCGGGACTAGCGGGGGGCCCTTAATTGTCAATGAGCAGTTCTTC. V is TRBV12-3 or TRBV12-4 and J is TRBJ2-1; TRBD2 aligns across 15 bases. The V segment lost 6 bases and the J segment 6 bases; nucleotides outside the gene matches: 12. CDR3 length: 18 amino acids.

The chain is built from TRBV12-3 or TRBV12-4 and TRBJ2-1; D call uncertain. The ends were cut back, 4 bases at V and 7 bases at J, with 5 bases in the middle. The CDR3 extends over 11 amino acids. The CDR3 nucleotides read TGTGCCAGCAGTTGGATGAATGAGCAGTTCTTC. It is translated as CASSWMNEQFF.

This clonotype has a count of ten or more. The chain is built from TRBV20-1 and TRBJ2-1; D is unresolved. V was cut by 8 bases and J by 10 bases, with 15 bases left in between. The CDR3 sequence is 11 residues long. Germline loops: CDR1 DFQATT, CDR2 SNEGSKA (reference sequence). Here the CDR3 DNA reads TGCAGTCTGGAGCCCGAACCCGAGCAGTTCTTC. It is translated as CSLEPEPEQFF.

V gene TRBV6-2 or TRBV6-3 combines with J gene TRBJ2-7, with D perhaps TRBD1 (6 bases). V lost 4 bases to trimming and J lost 7 bases, with 14 bases between them. Germline CDR1 is MNHEY and CDR2 is SVGEGT. This CDR3 contains 13 residues. DNA of the CDR3: TGTGCCAGCAGTTCGAACAGGGTAGGAGAGCAGTACTTC. As protein: CASSSNRVGEQYF.

The V gene is TRBV27, the J gene TRBJ2-5; possibly TRBD1 or TRBD2 for D (5 bases each). CDR3 length equals 14 residues. Germline lookup yields CDR1 MNHEY and CDR2 SMNVEV (reference sequence). V dropped 5 bases and J dropped 7 bases, with 17 bases sitting between them. The CDR3 DNA reads TGTGCCAGCAGTCTGGGGACGGCCGCGGGGACCCAGTACTTC. This translates into CASSLGTAAGTQYF.

This clonotype was picked up a small number of times. The gene calls are TRBV20-1 and TRBJ1-1; no definite D call. The CDR3 contains 14 residues. Germline CDR1 and CDR2: DFQATT and SNEGSKA (reference sequence). The V end lost 4 bases, the J end lost 0 bases, and 12 bases lay between the germline ends. CDR3 DNA sequence: TGCAGTGCTAATCCCGGACCGATGAACACTGAAGCTTTCTTT. This translates into CSANPGPMNTEAFF.

This clonotype was picked up many times. The genes are TRBV5-1 and TRBJ2-3, with a weak D call TRBD2 (6 bases). Trimming took 4 bases from V and 3 from J, leaving 12 bases between them. This CDR3 is built from 14 residues. Per germline, CDR1 SGHRS and CDR2 YFSETQ. The chain's CDR3 is CASSPGGWTDTQYF. CDR3 in DNA: TGCGCCAGCAGCCCCGGAGGGTGGACAGATACGCAGTATTTT.

The CDR3 nucleotides read TGTGCCAGCAGCATAGGGGGACACGAGCAGTACTTC. Amino acids: CASSIGGHEQYF. This chain links TRBV6-2 or TRBV6-3 with TRBJ2-7; tentatively, D is TRBD1 (6 bases). V dropped 6 bases and J dropped 5 bases, with 11 bases sitting between them. The CDR3 runs to 12 residues. CDR1 and CDR2 (germline): MNHEY, SVGEGT.

This clonotype was counted many times. The chain joins TRBV20-1 to TRBJ2-7; D gene ambiguous. This CDR3 has 13 amino acids. V dropped 1 base and J dropped 5 bases, with 12 bases sitting between them. Germline CDR1 DFQATT, CDR2 SNEGSKA (reference sequence). This CDR3 is CSARVPGVNEQYF. CDR3 bases: TGCAGTGCTAGAGTCCCGGGTGTTAACGAGCAGTACTTC.

This chain joins TRBV7-9 and TRBJ2-7; 7 bases align to TRBD2. There are 13 residues in the CDR3. Germline V gives CDR1 SEHNR, CDR2 FQNEAQ (reference sequence). V shed 1 base and J 7 bases; nucleotides not matched to a gene: 4. The CDR3 loop is CASSLGSGPEQYF. DNA of the CDR3: TGTGCCAGCAGCTTAGGTAGCGGGCCAGAGCAGTACTTC.

The chain has TRBV6-5 and TRBJ1-6, with D unresolved. The germline V and J ends were trimmed by 6 bases and 6 bases, with 15 bases remaining between them. CDR3 length equals 15 residues. Germline CDR1 is MNHEY and CDR2 is SVGAGI. CDR3 sequence: CASSQLMAANSPLHF. As DNA, the CDR3 is TGTGCCAGCAGCCAGTTAATGGCGGCTAATTCACCCCTCCACTTT.

This clonotype came up many times. V usage is TRBV20-1 and J usage is TRBJ2-5, with 9 bases aligning to TRBD2. With 6 bases clipped from V and 4 bases from J, the junction kept 12 bases outside the gene matches. Germline lookup yields CDR1 DFQATT and CDR2 SNEGSKA (reference sequence). The CDR3 has 15 residues. The CDR3 DNA reads as TGCAGTGCCACTAGCGGGTCTCTTGTGGGAGAGACCCAGTACTTC. Its protein is CSATSGSLVGETQYF.

Ten or more counts support this clonotype. The chain links TRBV25-1 to TRBJ2-1; D may correspond to TRBD1 or TRBD2 (7 bases each). The CDR3 has 10 amino acids. The germline V gene has CDR1 MGHDK and CDR2 SYGVNS. The V and J ends lost 10 bases and 9 bases respectively, with 10 bases between them. CDR3 in DNA: TGTGCCACCAGGGGGGGTGAGCAGTTCTTC. Its translation is CATRGGEQFF.

This clonotype was detected ten times or more. The chain combines TRBV7-9 with TRBJ2-7, with 8 bases lining up with TRBD2. J was trimmed by 6 bases and V by 5 bases; bases with no gene match: 12. Per germline, CDR1 SEHNR and CDR2 FQNEAQ (reference sequence). The CDR3 covers 15 residues. CDR3 in DNA: TGTGCCAGCAGCCAGGCCGGGACTAGTCGGTTCGAGCAGTACTTC. Translating it yields CASSQAGTSRFEQYF.

This clonotype was counted a few times. The J gene is TRBJ1-2, the V gene TRBV27; TRBD1 matches at 7 bases. This CDR3 has 15 amino acids. V lost 4 bases and J lost 4; bases outside the gene matches: 9. From germline, CDR1 is MNHEY and CDR2 SMNVEV (reference sequence). CDR3 bases: TGTGCCAGCAGTTCTACAGGGGTTTCGGGCTATGGCTACACCTTC. Amino acids: CASSSTGVSGYGYTF.

This clonotype has at least ten counts. V gene TRBV7-2 combines with J gene TRBJ2-5; D unresolved. CDR1 and CDR2 (germline): SGHTA, FQGNSA. The ends were cut back, 5 bases at V and 2 bases at J, with 15 bases in the middle. The CDR3 is made up of 15 amino acids. The CDR3 DNA is TGTGCCAGCAGCCGGGTCTATTCCCTTCAAGAGACCCAGTACTTC. Protein sequence: CASSRVYSLQETQYF. The complete variable domain, with remaining parts taken from reference TRBV7-2 and TRBJ2-5, reads GAGVSQSPSNKVTEKGKDVELRCDPISGHTALYWYRQSLGQGLEFLIYFQGNSAPDKSGLPSDRFSAERTGGSVSTLTIQRTQQEDSAVYLCASSRVYSLQETQYFGPGTRLLVL.

This sequence joins TRBV6-7 and TRBJ2-1; 13 bases agree with TRBD2. TRBV6-7 is labeled an ORF, and its function is uncertain. Losses at the gene ends were 2 bases for V and 10 bases for J; bases not matched to a gene: 5. CDR3 size: 15 residues. DNA of the CDR3: TGTGCCAGCAGTTACACTAGCGGGGGGGCAGGAGAGCAGTTCTTC. It translates to CASSYTSGGAGEQFF.

This clonotype was counted between two and nine times. V gene TRBV25-1 combines with J gene TRBJ1-4; weak D call: TRBD1 (5 bases). Trimming cost V 1 base and J 3 bases, with 9 bases left between them. The length of the CDR3 is 15 residues. CDR1 is MGHDK and CDR2 is SYGVNS in the germline V gene. CDR3 residues: CASSEWGLANEKLFF. The DNA of the CDR3 is TGTGCCAGCAGTGAATGGGGGTTGGCTAATGAAAAACTGTTTTTT.

V and J are TRBV18 and TRBJ1-1; the D is unclear. Germline-derived CDR1 and CDR2 are KGHSH and LQKENI. V lost 2 bases and J 5 bases, leaving 12 bases between the germline ends. The CDR3 extends over 14 amino acids. The CDR3 loop reads CASSPRAGWTEAFF. The CDR3 nucleotides read TGTGCCAGCTCACCAAGGGCGGGATGGACTGAAGCTTTCTTT.

This clonotype came up a few times. The chain has TRBV7-8 and TRBJ2-7; D perhaps matches TRBD2 (6 bases). The CDR3 contains 16 residues. Germline V gives CDR1 SGHVS, CDR2 FQNEAQ. V was cut by 3 bases and J by 0 bases, with 15 bases left in between. CDR3 region: CASSLYGTLSSYEQYF. CDR3 nucleotides: TGTGCCAGCAGCTTGTACGGGACTTTGAGCTCCTACGAGCAGTACTTC.

This clonotype occurred a few times. This sequence joins TRBV20-1 and TRBJ1-1; D remains unclear. This CDR3 comprises 14 residues. CDR1 and CDR2 (germline): DFQATT, SNEGSKA (reference sequence). The V and J ends lost 5 bases and 0 bases respectively, with 13 bases between them. The CDR3 is CSAAGGELNTEAFF. The CDR3 DNA follows: TGCAGTGCTGCAGGCGGTGAATTGAACACTGAAGCTTTCTTT.

V is TRBV6-4 and J is TRBJ2-3; 9 bases are shared with TRBD2. With V trimmed by 6 bases and J by 0 bases, 16 bases remained unmatched. From germline, CDR1 is MRHNA and CDR2 SNTAGT. This CDR3 contains 19 residues. The CDR3 DNA follows: TGTGCCAGCAGGACCTTCGCAGGGACTAGCACCCCTAGCACAGATACGCAGTATTTT. The encoded protein is CASRTFAGTSTPSTDTQYF.

This chain joins TRBV6-1 and TRBJ1-2; TRBD1 might be the D (5 bases). CDR3 length: 13 residues. Trimming removed 6 bases from V and 3 bases from J, with 11 bases in between. Germline lookup yields CDR1 MNHNS and CDR2 SASEGT. The CDR3 DNA reads as TGTGCCAGCAGGACAGAGACCTACTATGGCTACACCTTC. Its translation is CASRTETYYGYTF.

This clonotype was found once. The chain joins TRBV6-1 to TRBJ2-2; D possibly corresponds to TRBD2 (5 bases). The V gene lost 8 bases and the J gene lost 11 bases, with 15 bases spanning the gap. Looked up from germline, CDR1 is MNHNS and CDR2 is SASEGT. The CDR3 spans 12 residues. Here the CDR3 DNA reads TGTGCCAGCGGGAGCGCGGGCGGCGAGCTGTTTTTT. It encodes CASGSAGGELFF.

This clonotype has at least ten counts. The genes are TRBV12-3 or TRBV12-4 and TRBJ2-7, with a possible D match to TRBD2 (6 bases). Trimming stripped 6 bases from V and 2 bases from J, with 14 bases between. CDR3 length: 14 residues. The CDR3 DNA is TGTGCCAGCAGATTACGGGGGTCCACCTACGAGCAGTACTTC. Translating it yields CASRLRGSTYEQYF.

CDR3 coding DNA: TGTGCTAGTGGTTTGCCCCCGGGACAGGGGGTCGGGGCCAACGTCCTGACTTTC. It translates to CASGLPPGQGVGANVLTF. This chain joins TRBV12-5 and TRBJ2-6; 11 bases are shared with TRBD1. Germline assignment: CDR1 LGHNT and CDR2 FRNRAP. The CDR3 is 18 residues long. J lost 4 bases, V lost 2 bases, and 7 bases had no gene match.

This clonotype was seen only a few times. The chain joins TRBV28 to TRBJ2-7; D possibly corresponds to TRBD1 (6 bases). The V and J ends lost 6 bases and 3 bases respectively, with 12 bases between them. The CDR3 has 13 residues. CDR1 and CDR2 (germline): MDHEN, SYDVKM. Here the CDR3 DNA reads TGTGCCAGCAGCAGGGGTCCTCGCTACGAGCAGTACGTC. Encoded protein: CASSRGPRYEQYV.

The chain couples TRBV5-1 to TRBJ2-3; 9 bases match TRBD2. The V gene's germline CDR1 is SGHRS and CDR2 YFSETQ. CDR3 length: 19 amino acids. The V segment lost 0 bases and the J segment 2 bases; nucleotides outside the gene matches: 13. The CDR3, as DNA: TGCGCCAGCAGCTTGGGGGGATCGGGTAGCGGGGGACCCACAGATACGCAGTATTTT. It specifies CASSLGGSGSGGPTDTQYF.

This clonotype appeared a few times. This rearrangement joins TRBV28 to TRBJ2-5; D gene unclear. Trimming removed 6 bases from V and 7 bases from J, with 18 bases in between. The CDR3 runs 14 residues. Germline lookup yields CDR1 MDHEN and CDR2 SYDVKM. The CDR3 is CASRLPGPMGTQYF. CDR3 DNA: TGTGCCAGCAGACTGCCCGGGCCCATGGGGACCCAGTACTTC.

The rearrangement uses TRBV7-2 and TRBJ1-4; perhaps TRBD1 as D (6 bases). Germline values: CDR1 SGHTA, CDR2 FQGNSA. Trimming shortened V by 4 bases and J by 8 bases, and 17 bases separated the two germline ends. The CDR3 is 15 amino acids. CDR3 sequence (DNA): TGTGCCAGCAGCTACCCCAGGGGTTCGGGCGAAAAACTGTTTTTT. It encodes CASSYPRGSGEKLFF.

Comment on this clonotype: It may be a read error: a sequence one base away is much more abundant. CDR3 in amino acids: CASRGQGETPYF. The CDR3 nucleotides read TGTGCCAGCAGGGGACAGGGTGAGACCCCGTACTTC. J is TRBJ2-5 and V is TRBV6-1, with TRBD1 matching 9 bases. Germline V gene data show CDR1 as MNHNS and CDR2 as SASEGT. This CDR3 is 12 amino acids long.

This clonotype was seen ten or more times. The rearrangement joins TRBV12-3 or TRBV12-4 to TRBJ1-1; unclear D gene. This CDR3 spans 12 amino acids. V was pared by 3 bases and J by 6 bases, with 8 bases between. Here the CDR3 DNA reads TGTGCCAGCAGTTTCCACCCGTCTGAAGCTTTCTTT. This codes for CASSFHPSEAFF.